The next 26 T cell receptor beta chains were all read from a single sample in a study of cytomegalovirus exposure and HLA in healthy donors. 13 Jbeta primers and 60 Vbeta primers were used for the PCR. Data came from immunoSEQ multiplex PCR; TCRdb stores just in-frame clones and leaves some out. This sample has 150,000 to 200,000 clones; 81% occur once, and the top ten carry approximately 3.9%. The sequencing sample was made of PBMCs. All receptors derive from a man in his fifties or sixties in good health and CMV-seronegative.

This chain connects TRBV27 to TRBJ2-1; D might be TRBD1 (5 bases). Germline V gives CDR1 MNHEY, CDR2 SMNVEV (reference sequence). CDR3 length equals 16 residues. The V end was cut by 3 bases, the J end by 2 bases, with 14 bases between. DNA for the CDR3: TGTGCCAGCAGTTTCAGGGTGATGTTACCCTACAATGAGCAGTTCTTC. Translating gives CASSFRVMLPYNEQFF.

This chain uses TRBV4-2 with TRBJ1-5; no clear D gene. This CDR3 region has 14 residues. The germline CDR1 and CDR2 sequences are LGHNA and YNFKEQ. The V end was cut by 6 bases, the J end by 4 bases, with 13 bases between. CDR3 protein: CASSLLGRNQPQHF. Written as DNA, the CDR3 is TGTGCCAGCAGTTTACTGGGGAGAAATCAGCCCCAGCATTTT.

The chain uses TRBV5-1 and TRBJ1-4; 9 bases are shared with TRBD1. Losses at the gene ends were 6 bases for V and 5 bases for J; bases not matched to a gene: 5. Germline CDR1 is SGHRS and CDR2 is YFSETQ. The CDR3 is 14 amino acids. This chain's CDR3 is CASNLGQGNEKLFF. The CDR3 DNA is TGCGCCAGCAACCTAGGACAGGGGAATGAAAAACTGTTTTTT.

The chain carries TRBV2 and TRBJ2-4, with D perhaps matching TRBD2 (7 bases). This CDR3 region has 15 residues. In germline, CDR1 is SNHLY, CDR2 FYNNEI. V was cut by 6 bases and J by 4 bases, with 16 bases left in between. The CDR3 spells CASSTVGGGKNIQYF. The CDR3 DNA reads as TGTGCCAGCAGCACCGTAGGGGGGGGGAAAAACATTCAGTACTTC.

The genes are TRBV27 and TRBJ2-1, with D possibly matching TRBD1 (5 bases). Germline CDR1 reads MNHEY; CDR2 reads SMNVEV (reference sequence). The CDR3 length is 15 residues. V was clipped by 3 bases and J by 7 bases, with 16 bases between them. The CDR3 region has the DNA TGTGCCAGCAGTTTGACTGGGGCCGGATGGAATGAGCAGTTCTTC. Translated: CASSLTGAGWNEQFF.

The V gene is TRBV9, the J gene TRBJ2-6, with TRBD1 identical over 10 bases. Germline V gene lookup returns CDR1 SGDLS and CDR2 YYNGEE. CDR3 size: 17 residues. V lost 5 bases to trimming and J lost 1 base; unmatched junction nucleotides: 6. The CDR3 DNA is TGTGCCAGCAGTTTACCGGGACAGGGGTCTGGGGCCAACGTCCTGACTTTC. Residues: CASSLPGQGSGANVLTF. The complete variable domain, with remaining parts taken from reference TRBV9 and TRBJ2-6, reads DSGVTQTPKHLITATGQRVTLRCSPRSGDLSVYWYQQSLDQGLQFLIQYYNGEERAKGNILERFSAQQFPDLHSELNLSSLELGDSALYFCASSLPGQGSGANVLTFGAGSRLTVL.

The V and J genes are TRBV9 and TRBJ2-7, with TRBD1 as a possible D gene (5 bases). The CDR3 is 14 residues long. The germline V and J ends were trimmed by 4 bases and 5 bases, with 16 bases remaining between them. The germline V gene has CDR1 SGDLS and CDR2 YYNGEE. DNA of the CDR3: TGTGCCAGCAGCCCGACGTATAGGGGAAACGAGCAGTACTTC. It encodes CASSPTYRGNEQYF.

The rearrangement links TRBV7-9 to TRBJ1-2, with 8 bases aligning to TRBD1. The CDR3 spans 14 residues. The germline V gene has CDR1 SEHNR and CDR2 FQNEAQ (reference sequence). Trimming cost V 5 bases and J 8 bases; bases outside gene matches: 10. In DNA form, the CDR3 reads TGTGCCAGCAGCCCCGGGACAGGTGGGGACGGCTACACCTTC. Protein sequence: CASSPGTGGDGYTF. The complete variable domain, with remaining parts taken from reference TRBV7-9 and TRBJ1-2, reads DTGVSQNPRHKITKRGQNVTFRCDPISEHNRLYWYRQTLGQGPEFLTYFQNEAQLEKSRLLSDRFSAERPKGSFSTLEIQRTEQGDSAMYLCASSPGTGGDGYTFGSGTRLTVV.

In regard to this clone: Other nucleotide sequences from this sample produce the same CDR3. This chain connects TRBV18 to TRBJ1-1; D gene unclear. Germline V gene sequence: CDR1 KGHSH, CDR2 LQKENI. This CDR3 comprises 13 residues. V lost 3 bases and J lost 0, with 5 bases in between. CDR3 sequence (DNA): TGTGCCAGCTCACCTTCGGTGAACACTGAAGCTTTCTTT. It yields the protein CASSPSVNTEAFF.

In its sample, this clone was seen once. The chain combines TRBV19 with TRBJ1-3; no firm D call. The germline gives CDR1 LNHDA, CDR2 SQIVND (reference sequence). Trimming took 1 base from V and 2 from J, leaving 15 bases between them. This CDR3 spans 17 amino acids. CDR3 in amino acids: CASSIVAHRSAGNTIYF. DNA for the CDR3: TGTGCCAGTAGTATAGTCGCACACCGGAGCGCTGGAAACACCATATATTTT. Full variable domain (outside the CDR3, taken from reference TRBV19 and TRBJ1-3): DGGITQSPKYLFRKEGQNVTLSCEQNLNHDAMYWYRQDPGQGLRLIYYSQIVNDFQKGDIAEGYSVSREKKESFPLTVTSAQKNPTAFYLCASSIVAHRSAGNTIYFGEGSWLTVV.

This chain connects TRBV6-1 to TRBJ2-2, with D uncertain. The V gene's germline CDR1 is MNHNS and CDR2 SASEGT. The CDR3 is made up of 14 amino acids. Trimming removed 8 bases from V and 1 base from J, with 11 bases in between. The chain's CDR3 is CASRAAKNTGELFF. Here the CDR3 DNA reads TGTGCCAGCCGAGCCGCGAAGAACACCGGGGAGCTGTTTTTT.

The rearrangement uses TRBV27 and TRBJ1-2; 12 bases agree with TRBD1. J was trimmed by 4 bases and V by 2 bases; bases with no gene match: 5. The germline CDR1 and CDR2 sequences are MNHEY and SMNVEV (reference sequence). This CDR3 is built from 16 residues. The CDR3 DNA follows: TGTGCCAGCAGTTTAAGGGGACAGGGGGCAGCCTATGGCTACACCTTC. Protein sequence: CASSLRGQGAAYGYTF.

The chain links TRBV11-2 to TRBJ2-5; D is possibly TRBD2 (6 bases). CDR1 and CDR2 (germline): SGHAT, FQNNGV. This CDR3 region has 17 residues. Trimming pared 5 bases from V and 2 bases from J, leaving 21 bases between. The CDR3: CASSLSLGGELQETQYF. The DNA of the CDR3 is TGTGCCAGCAGCCTGAGTCTCGGCGGGGAGCTACAAGAGACCCAGTACTTC. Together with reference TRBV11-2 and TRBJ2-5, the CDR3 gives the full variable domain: EAGVAQSPRYKIIEKRQSVAFWCNPISGHATLYWYQQILGQGPKLLIQFQNNGVVDDSQLPKDRFSAERLKGVDSTLKIQPAKLEDSAVYLCASSLSLGGELQETQYFGPGTRLLVL.

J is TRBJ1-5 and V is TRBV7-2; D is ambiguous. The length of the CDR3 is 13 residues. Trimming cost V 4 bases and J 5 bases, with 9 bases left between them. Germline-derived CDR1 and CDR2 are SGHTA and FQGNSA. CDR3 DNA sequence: TGTGCCAGCAGCTCTACCCGGGATCAGCCCCAGCATTTT. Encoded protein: CASSSTRDQPQHF.

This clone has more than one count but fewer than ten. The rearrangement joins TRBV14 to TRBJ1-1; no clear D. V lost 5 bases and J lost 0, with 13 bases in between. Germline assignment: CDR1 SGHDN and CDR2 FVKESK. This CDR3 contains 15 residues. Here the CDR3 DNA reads TGTGCCAGCAGCTCTCGGGGAGGGATGAACACTGAAGCTTTCTTT. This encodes CASSSRGGMNTEAFF.

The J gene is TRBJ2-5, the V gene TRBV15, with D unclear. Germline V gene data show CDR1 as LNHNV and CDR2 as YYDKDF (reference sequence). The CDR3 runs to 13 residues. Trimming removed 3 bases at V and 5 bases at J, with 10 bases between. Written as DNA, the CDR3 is TGTGCCACCAGCAGGAACCAAGCCGAGACCCAGTACTTC. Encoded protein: CATSRNQAETQYF.

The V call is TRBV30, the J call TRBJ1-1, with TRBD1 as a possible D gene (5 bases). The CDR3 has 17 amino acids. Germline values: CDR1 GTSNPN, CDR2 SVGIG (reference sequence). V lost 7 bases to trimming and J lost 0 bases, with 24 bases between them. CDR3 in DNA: TGTGCCTCCCCGGGAGGGCGGGGGTCCCGCATGAACACTGAAGCTTTCTTT. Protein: CASPGGRGSRMNTEAFF. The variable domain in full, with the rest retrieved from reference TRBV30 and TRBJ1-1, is SQTIHQWPATLVQPVGSPLSLECTVEGTSNPNLYWYRQAAGRGLQLLFYSVGIGQISSEVPQNLSASRPQDRQFILSSKKLLLSDSGFYLCASPGGRGSRMNTEAFFGQGTRLTVV.

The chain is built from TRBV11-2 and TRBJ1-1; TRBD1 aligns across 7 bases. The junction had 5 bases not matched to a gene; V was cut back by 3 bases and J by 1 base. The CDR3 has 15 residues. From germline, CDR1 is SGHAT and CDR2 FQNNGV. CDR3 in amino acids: CASSLMGQRNTEAFF. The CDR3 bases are TGTGCCAGCAGCTTGATGGGACAGCGGAACACTGAAGCTTTCTTT.

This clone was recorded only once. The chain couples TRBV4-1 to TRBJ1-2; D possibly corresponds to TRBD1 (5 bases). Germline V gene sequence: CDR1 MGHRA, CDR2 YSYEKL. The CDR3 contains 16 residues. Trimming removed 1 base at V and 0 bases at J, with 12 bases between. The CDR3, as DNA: TGCGCCAGCAGCCAAGCTCTGTTGACAGCTAACTATGGCTACACCTTC. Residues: CASSQALLTANYGYTF.

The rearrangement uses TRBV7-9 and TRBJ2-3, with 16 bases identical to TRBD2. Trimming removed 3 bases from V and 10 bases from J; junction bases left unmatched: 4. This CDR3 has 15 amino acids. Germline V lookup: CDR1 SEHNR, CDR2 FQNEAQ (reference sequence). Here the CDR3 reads CASSFGTSGGEAQYF. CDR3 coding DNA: TGTGCCAGCAGCTTCGGGACTAGCGGGGGGGAGGCGCAGTATTTT.

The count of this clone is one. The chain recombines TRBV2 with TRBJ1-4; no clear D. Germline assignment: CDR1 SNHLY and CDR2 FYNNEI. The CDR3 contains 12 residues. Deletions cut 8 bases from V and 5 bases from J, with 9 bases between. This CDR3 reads CASLRVNEKLFF. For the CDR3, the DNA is TGTGCCAGCCTTCGGGTGAATGAAAAACTGTTTTTT.

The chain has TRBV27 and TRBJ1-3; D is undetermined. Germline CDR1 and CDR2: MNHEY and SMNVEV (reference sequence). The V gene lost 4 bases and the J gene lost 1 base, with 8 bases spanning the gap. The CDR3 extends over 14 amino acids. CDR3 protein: CASSSILSGNTIYF. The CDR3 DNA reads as TGTGCCAGCAGTTCGATCCTATCTGGAAACACCATATATTTT.

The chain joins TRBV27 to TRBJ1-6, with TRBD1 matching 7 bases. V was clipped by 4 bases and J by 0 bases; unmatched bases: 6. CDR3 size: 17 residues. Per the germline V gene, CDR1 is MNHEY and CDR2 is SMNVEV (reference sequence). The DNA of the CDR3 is TGTGCCAGCAGTTCGGACAGGAAAAGCTCCTATAATTCACCCCTCCACTTT. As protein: CASSSDRKSSYNSPLHF.

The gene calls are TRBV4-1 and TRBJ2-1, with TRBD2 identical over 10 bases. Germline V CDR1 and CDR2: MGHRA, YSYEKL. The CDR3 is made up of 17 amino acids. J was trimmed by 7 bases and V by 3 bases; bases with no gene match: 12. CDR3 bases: TGCGCCAGCAGCCAGAGGGCTTTAGCGGGGGGTTCAAATGAGCAGTTCTTC. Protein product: CASSQRALAGGSNEQFF.

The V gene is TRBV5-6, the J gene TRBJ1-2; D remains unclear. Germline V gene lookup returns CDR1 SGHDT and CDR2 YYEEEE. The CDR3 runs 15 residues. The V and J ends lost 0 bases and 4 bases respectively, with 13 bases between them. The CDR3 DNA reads TGTGCCAGCAGCTTGGCAACTGCCTTTGGCTATGGCTACACCTTC. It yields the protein CASSLATAFGYGYTF.

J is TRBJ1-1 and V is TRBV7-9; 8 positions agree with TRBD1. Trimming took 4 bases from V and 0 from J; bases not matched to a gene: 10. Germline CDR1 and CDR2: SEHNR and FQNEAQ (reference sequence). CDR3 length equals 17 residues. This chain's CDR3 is CASSYGTGGVMNTEAFF. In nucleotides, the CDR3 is TGTGCCAGCAGCTATGGGACAGGAGGGGTTATGAACACTGAAGCTTTCTTT.